Listed here is a single T cell receptor beta chain. The data originate from a study of technical replicates of blood from a handful of donors. Sequenced by immunoSEQ multiplex PCR; TCRdb stores in-frame clones only, minus some. The data contain 65,000 to 85,000 clones, 95% to 97% of them singletons. Germline CDR1 SSHAT, CDR2 FNYEAQ (reference sequence). V lost 0 bases and J 4 bases, leaving 15 bases between the germline ends. The CDR3 totals 16 residues. This clonotype originated in a human donor in good health. The genes are TRBV7-7 and TRBJ1-1, with D perhaps matching TRBD1 (5 bases). The sequencing sample was made of T cells isolated from PBMCs. In DNA, the CDR3 is TGTGCCAGCAGCTTAGCCGGGGGGGGGAGCGGCACTGAAGCTTTCTTT. This codes for CASSLAGGGSGTEAFF.